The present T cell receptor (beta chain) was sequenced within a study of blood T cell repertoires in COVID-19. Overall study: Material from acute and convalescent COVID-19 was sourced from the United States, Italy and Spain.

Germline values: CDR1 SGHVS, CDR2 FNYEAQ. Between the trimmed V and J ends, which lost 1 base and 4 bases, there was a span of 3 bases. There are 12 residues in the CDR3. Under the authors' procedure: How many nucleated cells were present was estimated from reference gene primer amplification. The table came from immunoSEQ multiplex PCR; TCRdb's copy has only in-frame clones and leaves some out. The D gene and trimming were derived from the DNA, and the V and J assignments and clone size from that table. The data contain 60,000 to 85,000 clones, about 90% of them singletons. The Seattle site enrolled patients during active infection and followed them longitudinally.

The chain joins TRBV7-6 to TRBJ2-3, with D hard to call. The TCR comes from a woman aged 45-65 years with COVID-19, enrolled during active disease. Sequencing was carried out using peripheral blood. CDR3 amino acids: CASSLEPDTQYF. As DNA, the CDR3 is TGTGCCAGCAGCTTAGAGCCAGATACGCAGTATTTT.